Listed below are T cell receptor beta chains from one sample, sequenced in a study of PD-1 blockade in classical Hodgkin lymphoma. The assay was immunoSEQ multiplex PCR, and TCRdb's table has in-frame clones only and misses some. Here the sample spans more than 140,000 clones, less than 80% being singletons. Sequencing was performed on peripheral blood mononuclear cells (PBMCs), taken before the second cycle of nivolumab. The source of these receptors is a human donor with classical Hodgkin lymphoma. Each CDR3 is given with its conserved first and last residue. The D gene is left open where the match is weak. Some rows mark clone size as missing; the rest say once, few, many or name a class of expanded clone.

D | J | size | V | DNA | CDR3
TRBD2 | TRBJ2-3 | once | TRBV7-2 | TGTGCCAGCAGCACCGGACTAGCGGGAGGCTTTGTTACGCAGTATTTT | CASSTGLAGGFVTQYF
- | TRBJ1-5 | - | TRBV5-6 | TGTGCCAGCAGCTTCGGAATGATTAGCAATCAGCCCCAGCATTTT | CASSFGMISNQPQHF
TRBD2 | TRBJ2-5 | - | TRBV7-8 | TGTGCCAGCAGCTCCCTAGCGGGAGGGCCGGAGACCCAGTACTTC | CASSSLAGGPETQYF
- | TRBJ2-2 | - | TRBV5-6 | TGTGCCAGCAGTCAGTGGGGATCGGACTCCGGGGAGCTGTTTTTT | CASSQWGSDSGELFF
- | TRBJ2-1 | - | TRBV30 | TGTGCCTGGACCACCCGCAGCCCAAGCTCCTACAATGAGCAGTTCTTC | CAWTTRSPSSYNEQFF
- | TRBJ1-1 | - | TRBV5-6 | TGTGCCAGCAGCTTGGGGGGCGCCGACACTGAAGCTTTCTTT | CASSLGGADTEAFF
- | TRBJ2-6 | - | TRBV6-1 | TGTGCCAGTAGTCTCTCTGGGGCCAACGTCCTGACTTTC | CASSLSGANVLTF
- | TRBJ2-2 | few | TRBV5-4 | TGTGCCAGCAGCACCCGGACAGCGAACACCGGGGAGCTGTTTTTT | CASSTRTANTGELFF
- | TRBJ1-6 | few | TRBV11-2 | TGTGCCAGCAGCTTAAAGCGCTTGGGCTACGCCAATTCACCCCTCCACTTT | CASSLKRLGYANSPLHF
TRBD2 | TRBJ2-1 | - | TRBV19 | TGTGCCAGTAGTATTGGCGGGCTAGCGGGATACAATGAGCAGTTCTTC | CASSIGGLAGYNEQFF
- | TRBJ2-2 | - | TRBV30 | TGTGCCTGGAGTCCCGGGGAACCCGGGGAGCTGTTTTTT | CAWSPGEPGELFF
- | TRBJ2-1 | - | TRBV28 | TGTGCCAGCAGCCCCCGAGGGGCCCCCGGTGAAGAGCAGTTCTTC | CASSPRGAPGEEQFF
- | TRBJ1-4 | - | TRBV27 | TGTGCCAGCAGTTCCGGGGCCCAGGAAAAACTGTTTTTT | CASSSGAQEKLFF
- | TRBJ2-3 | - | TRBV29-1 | TGCAGCGCCAGAGGACTCCTAAATCCCACAGATACGCAGTATTTT | CSARGLLNPTDTQYF
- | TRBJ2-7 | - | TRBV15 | TGTGCCACCAGCAGAGATTCAGGCTACGAGCAGTACTTC | CATSRDSGYEQYF
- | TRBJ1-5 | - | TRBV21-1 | TGTGCCAGCAGCAACCGGAGGGGGTGGCCCAATCAGCCCCAGCATTTT | CASSNRRGWPNQPQHF
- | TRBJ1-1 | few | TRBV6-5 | TGTGCCAGCAGTTATCGGGCAGAGCCTGAAGCTTTCTTT | CASSYRAEPEAFF
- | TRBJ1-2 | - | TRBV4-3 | TGCGCCAGCAGCCAAGAGCCCCAGGCCCCTATAGGCTACACCTTC | CASSQEPQAPIGYTF
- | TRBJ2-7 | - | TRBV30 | TGTGCCTGGAGGGGCCTCTCCTACGAGCAGTACTTC | CAWRGLSYEQYF
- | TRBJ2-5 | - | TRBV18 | TGTGCCAGCTCATCGATCATTTCAGAGACCCAGTACTTC | CASSSIISETQYF
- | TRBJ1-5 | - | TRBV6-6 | TGTGCCAGCAAAGGGGGGGCCGTCAATCAGCCCCAGCATTTT | CASKGGAVNQPQHF
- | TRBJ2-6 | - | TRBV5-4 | TGTGCCAGCAGCTTGGCCCCCAACTCTGGGGCCAACGTCCTGACTTTC | CASSLAPNSGANVLTF
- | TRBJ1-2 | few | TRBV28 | TGTGCCAGCAGCCTAATCCGGGACAATCTCTTCTTC | CASSLIRDNLFF
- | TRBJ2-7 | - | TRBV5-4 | TGTGCCAGCAGCCCCGGACTTATAGACTCCTACGAGCAGTACTTC | CASSPGLIDSYEQYF
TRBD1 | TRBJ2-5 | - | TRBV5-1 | TGCGCCAGCAGCCCCGGGGACAGGGATGGGACCCAGTACTTC | CASSPGDRDGTQYF
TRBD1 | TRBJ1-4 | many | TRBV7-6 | TGTGCCAGCAGCCCAGTAGGGACAGGGAGTGGAGAAAAACTGTTTTTT | CASSPVGTGSGEKLFF
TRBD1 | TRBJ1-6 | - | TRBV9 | TGTGCCAGCAGCGTAGCTACAGGGGTTTTCTCACCCCTCCACTTT | CASSVATGVFSPLHF